These 5 T cell receptor beta chains share one sample of origin, sequenced in a study of circulating and synovial CD4+ cells in juvenile arthritis (TCRdb year 2014). Libraries were made using the immunoSEQ multiplex PCR assay. The immuneACCESS repertoire file appears here via TCRdb, limited to in-frame rearrangements. These files lack a portion of the clones; in checked studies, under half of the deficit traces to unresolved V genes, and the cause of the others is not known. A total of just over 35,000 clones appear in this sample, just under 95% of them only once. 0.55% to 0.85% of the sample is in the top ten clones. Input material: CD4+ T cells from blood. These TCRs come from a human donor with juvenile idiopathic arthritis.

The CDR3 loop reads CASSPMGPDTQYF. CDR3 nucleotide sequence: TGCGCCAGCAGCCCCATGGGGCCAGATACGCAGTATTTT. The chain has TRBV5-1 and TRBJ2-3, with D possibly being TRBD1 (5 bases). The CDR3 loop spans 13 amino acids. Per the germline V gene, CDR1 is SGHRS and CDR2 is YFSETQ. Trimming stripped 4 bases from V and 4 bases from J, with 10 bases between.

The chain has TRBV19 and TRBJ1-4, with D hard to call. V lost 7 bases and J 10 bases, leaving 22 bases between the germline ends. CDR1 LNHDA and CDR2 SQIVND come from the germline V gene (reference sequence). This CDR3 has 15 residues. CDR3 DNA sequence: TGTGCCAGTACTCCCTCCGGAGCCCCGAACCTAAAACTGTTTTTT. Encoded protein: CASTPSGAPNLKLFF.

The chain recombines TRBV2 with TRBJ2-7; 10 bases agree with TRBD2. CDR1 and CDR2 from the germline V gene are SNHLY and FYNNEI. Trimming cost V 6 bases and J 1 base; bases outside gene matches: 3. The CDR3 sequence is 14 residues long. The CDR3: CASRVAGGSYEQYF. CDR3 nucleotides: TGTGCCAGCAGGGTAGCGGGGGGTTCCTACGAGCAGTACTTC.

The chain joins TRBV14 to TRBJ1-2; D perhaps matches TRBD1 (5 bases). The germline V gene encodes CDR1 SGHDN and CDR2 FVKESK. The CDR3 is made up of 14 amino acids. V lost 4 bases, J lost 2 bases, and 11 bases lay in between. In DNA form, the CDR3 reads TGTGCCAGCAGCCGGAAACAGGTGAACTATGGCTACACCTTC. As protein: CASSRKQVNYGYTF.

The chain has TRBV30 and TRBJ2-7; D remains ambiguous. The CDR3 spans 12 residues. From germline, CDR1 is GTSNPN and CDR2 SVGIG (reference sequence). The V end was cut by 3 bases, the J end by 0 bases, with 6 bases between. The CDR3 here is CAWSRSSYEQYF. The CDR3 nucleotides read TGTGCCTGGAGCCGGAGCTCCTACGAGCAGTACTTC.